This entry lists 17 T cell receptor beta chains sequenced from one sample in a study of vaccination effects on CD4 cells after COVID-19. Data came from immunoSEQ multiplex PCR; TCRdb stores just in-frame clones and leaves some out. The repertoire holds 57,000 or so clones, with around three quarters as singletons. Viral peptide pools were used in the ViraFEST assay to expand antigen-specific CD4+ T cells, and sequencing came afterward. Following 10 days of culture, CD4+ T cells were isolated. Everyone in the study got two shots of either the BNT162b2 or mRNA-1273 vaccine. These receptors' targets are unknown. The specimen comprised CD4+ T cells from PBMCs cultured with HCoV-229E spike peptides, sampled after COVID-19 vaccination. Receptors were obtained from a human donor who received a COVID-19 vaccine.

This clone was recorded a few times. The CDR3 DNA sequence: TGTGCCAGCAGTTACCGGACAGGGGTTCACTATGGCTACACCTTC. Translated: CASSYRTGVHYGYTF. The chain carries TRBV6-2 or TRBV6-3 and TRBJ1-2; 9 positions match TRBD1. Germline V gene sequence: CDR1 MNHEY, CDR2 SVGEGT. This CDR3 has 15 residues. The trim removed 2 bases at V and 3 bases at J, leaving 4 bases unmatched.

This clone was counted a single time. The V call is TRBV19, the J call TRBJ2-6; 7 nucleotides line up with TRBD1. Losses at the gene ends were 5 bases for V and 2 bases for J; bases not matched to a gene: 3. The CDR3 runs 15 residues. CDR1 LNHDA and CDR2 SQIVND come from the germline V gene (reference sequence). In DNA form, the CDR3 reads TGTGCCAGTAGTCCAGGGACAGCTGGGGCCAACGTCCTGACTTTC. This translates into CASSPGTAGANVLTF.

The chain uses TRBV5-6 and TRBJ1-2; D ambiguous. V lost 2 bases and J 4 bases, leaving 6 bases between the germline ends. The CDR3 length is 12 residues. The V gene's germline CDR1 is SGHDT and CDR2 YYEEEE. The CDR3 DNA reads TGTGCCAGCAGCTTCTCCTTCTATGGCTACACCTTC. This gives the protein CASSFSFYGYTF. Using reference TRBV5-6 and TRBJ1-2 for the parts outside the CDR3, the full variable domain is DAGVTQSPTHLIKTRGQQVTLRCSPKSGHDTVSWYQQALGQGPQFIFQYYEEEERQRGNFPDRFSGHQFPNYSSELNVNALLLGDSALYLCASSFSFYGYTFGSGTRLTVV.

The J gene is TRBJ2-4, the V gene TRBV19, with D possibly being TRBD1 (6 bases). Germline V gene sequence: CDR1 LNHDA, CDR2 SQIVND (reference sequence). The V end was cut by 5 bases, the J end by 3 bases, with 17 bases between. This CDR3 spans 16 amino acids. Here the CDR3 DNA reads TGTGCCAGTAGTGCAAAAGGACAGTCGGGCAAAAACATTCAGTACTTC. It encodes CASSAKGQSGKNIQYF.

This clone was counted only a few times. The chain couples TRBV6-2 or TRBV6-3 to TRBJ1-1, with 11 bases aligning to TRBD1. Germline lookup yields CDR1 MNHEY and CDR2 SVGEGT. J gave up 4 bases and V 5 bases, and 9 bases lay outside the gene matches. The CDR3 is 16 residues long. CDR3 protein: CASSQPSGTGGTEAFF. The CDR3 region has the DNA TGTGCCAGCAGTCAACCCTCCGGGACAGGGGGCACTGAAGCTTTCTTT.

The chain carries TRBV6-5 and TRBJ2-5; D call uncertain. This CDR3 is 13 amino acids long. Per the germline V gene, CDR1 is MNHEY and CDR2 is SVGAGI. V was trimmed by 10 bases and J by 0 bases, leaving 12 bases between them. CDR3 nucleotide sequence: TGTGCCACCCGCTCGGTGTACCAAGAGACCCAGTACTTC. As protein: CATRSVYQETQYF.

CDR3 coding DNA: TGTGCCAGCAGTCCCCACCCAGGGGGCGCGGACACTGAAGCTTTCTTT. It specifies CASSPHPGGADTEAFF. J is TRBJ1-1 and V is TRBV6-6; 8 bases are a match to TRBD1. Germline V gene lookup returns CDR1 MNHNY and CDR2 SVGAGI (reference sequence). The CDR3 contains 16 residues. After removal of 5 bases from V and 3 bases from J, the junction contained 11 bases not matched to a gene.

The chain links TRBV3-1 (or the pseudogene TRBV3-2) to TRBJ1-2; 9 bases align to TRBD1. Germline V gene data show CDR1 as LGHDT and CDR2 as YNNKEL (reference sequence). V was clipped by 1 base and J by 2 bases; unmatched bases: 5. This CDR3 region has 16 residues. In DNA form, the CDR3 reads TGTGCCAGCAGCCAAGCCGGGACAGGGTACAACTATGGCTACACCTTC. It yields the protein CASSQAGTGYNYGYTF.

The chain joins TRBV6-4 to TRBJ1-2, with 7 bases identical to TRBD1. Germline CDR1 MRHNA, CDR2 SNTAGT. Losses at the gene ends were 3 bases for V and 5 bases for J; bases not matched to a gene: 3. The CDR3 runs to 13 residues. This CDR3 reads CASSEGQTYGYTF. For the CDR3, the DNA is TGTGCCAGCAGTGAGGGACAGACATATGGCTACACCTTC.

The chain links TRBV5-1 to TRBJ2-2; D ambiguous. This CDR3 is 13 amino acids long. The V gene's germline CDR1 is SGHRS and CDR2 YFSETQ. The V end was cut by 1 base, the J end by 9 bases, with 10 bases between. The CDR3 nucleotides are TGCGCCAGCAGCTTGTCGGTGCGGTGGGAGCTGTTTTTT. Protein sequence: CASSLSVRWELFF.

The CDR3: CASSLWTSGEIQETQYF. The DNA for the CDR3 is TGTGCCAGCAGCCTATGGACTAGCGGGGAAATCCAAGAGACCCAGTACTTC. This sequence joins TRBV7-3 and TRBJ2-5, with 12 bases matching TRBD2. J was trimmed by 1 base and V by 5 bases; bases with no gene match: 8. Germline V gene data show CDR1 as SGHTA and CDR2 as FQGTGA. The CDR3 is 17 residues long.

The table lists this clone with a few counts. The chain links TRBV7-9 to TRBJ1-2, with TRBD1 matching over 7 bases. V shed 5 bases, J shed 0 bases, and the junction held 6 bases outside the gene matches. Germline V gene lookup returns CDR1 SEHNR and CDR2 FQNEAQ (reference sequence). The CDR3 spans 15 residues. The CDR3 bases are TGTGCCAGCAGCGAGGGGACAGAAGCTAACTATGGCTACACCTTC. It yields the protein CASSEGTEANYGYTF.

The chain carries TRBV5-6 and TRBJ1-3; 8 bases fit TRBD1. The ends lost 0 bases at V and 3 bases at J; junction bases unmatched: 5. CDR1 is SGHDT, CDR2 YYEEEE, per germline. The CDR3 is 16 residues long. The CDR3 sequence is CASSLADRDSGNTIYF. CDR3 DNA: TGTGCCAGCAGCTTGGCGGACAGGGACAGTGGAAACACCATATATTTT.

CDR3: CASSRGFQETQYF. The CDR3 DNA follows: TGTGCCAGCAGTCGGGGATTCCAAGAGACCCAGTACTTC. V usage is TRBV12-3 or TRBV12-4 and J usage is TRBJ2-5, with D perhaps TRBD2 (5 bases). V lost 5 bases to trimming and J lost 1 base, with 8 bases between them. This CDR3 has 13 amino acids.

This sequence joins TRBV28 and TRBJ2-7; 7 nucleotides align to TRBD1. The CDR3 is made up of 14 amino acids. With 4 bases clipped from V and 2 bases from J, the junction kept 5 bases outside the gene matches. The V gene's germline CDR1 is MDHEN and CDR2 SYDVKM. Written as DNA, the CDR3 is TGTGCCAGCAGTTCCCCCGGGACAGCCTACGAGCAGTACGTC. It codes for CASSSPGTAYEQYV.

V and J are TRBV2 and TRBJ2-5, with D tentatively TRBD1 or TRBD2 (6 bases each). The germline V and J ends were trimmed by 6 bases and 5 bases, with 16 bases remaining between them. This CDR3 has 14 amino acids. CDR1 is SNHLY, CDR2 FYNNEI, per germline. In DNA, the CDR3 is TGTGCCAGCAGGGATGCGACAGGAGGGGAGACCCAGTACTTC. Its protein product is CASRDATGGETQYF.

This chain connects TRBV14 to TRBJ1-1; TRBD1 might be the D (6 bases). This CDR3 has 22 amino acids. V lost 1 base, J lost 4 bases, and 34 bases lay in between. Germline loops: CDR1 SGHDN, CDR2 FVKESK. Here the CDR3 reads CASSQVPASFLGAGLRSTEAFF. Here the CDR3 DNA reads TGTGCCAGCAGCCAAGTTCCGGCTTCATTTTTGGGGGCAGGGTTGAGGAGCACTGAAGCTTTCTTT.